Presented here are 22 T cell receptor beta chains from one specimen sequenced in a study of T cell repertoires in cytomegalovirus infection. TCRdb reprocessed the reads via MiXCR and lists one record per CDR3 protein. The table shows 65,000 to 90,000 distinct CDR3 sequences, with roughly 3.6% occurring only once. What was sequenced was PBMCs. These receptor sequences come from a human donor in good health (CMV status not recorded). Some clones in this sample may be carry-over from other donors' samples.

This clonotype rates as medium-sized. The chain carries TRBV7-2 and TRBJ1-2, with D unclear. Trimming cost V 1 base and J 2 bases, with 5 bases left between them. The germline gives CDR1 SGHTA, CDR2 FQGNSA. The CDR3 runs to 13 residues. CDR3 coding DNA: TGTGCCAGCAGCTTAGGTACAAACTATGGCTACACCTTC. It encodes CASSLGTNYGYTF.

This clonotype was detected many times. The chain combines TRBV7-2 with TRBJ1-1; D gene ambiguous. This CDR3 has 12 residues. V was clipped by 5 bases and J by 3 bases, with 7 bases between them. Looked up from germline, CDR1 is SGHTA and CDR2 is FQGNSA. The DNA for the CDR3 is TGTGCCAGCAGCCCTTGGGACACTGAAGCTTTCTTT. Translating it yields CASSPWDTEAFF. The full variable domain, with the rest looked up from reference TRBV7-2 and TRBJ1-1, is GAGVSQSPSNKVTEKGKDVELRCDPISGHTALYWYRQSLGQGLEFLIYFQGNSAPDKSGLPSDRFSAERTGGSVSTLTIQRTQQEDSAVYLCASSPWDTEAFFGQGTRLTVV.

This clonotype has ten or more counts. The rearrangement links TRBV20-1 to TRBJ2-3; 8 nucleotides match TRBD1. Unmatched junction bases numbered 5, after V lost 5 bases and J lost 1 base. Germline CDR1 is DFQATT and CDR2 is SNEGSKA (reference sequence). The CDR3 sequence is 14 residues long. The CDR3 DNA reads TGCAGTGCTGACTCGGGACAGGGCACAGATACGCAGTATTTT. It is translated as CSADSGQGTDTQYF.

The sample holds many counts of this clonotype. V is TRBV12-3 or TRBV12-4 and J is TRBJ2-7, with TRBD1 as a possible D gene (5 bases). The CDR3 contains 13 residues. V was clipped by 5 bases and J by 3 bases, with 11 bases between them. The CDR3 region is CASSSLDNYEQYF. In DNA form, the CDR3 reads TGTGCCAGCAGTAGCTTGGACAACTACGAGCAGTACTTC.

This clonotype has at least ten counts. The V gene is TRBV6-2 or TRBV6-3, the J gene TRBJ2-1; D is perhaps TRBD1 (5 bases). The germline V gene has CDR1 MNHEY and CDR2 SVGEGT. V gave up 8 bases and J gave up 0 bases, with 17 bases separating them. The CDR3 consists of 16 residues. This chain's CDR3 is CASLPAGLSSYNEQFF. CDR3 sequence (DNA): TGTGCCAGCCTCCCCGCAGGGCTGAGCTCCTACAATGAGCAGTTCTTC.

J is TRBJ2-1 and V is TRBV15; the D is unclear. Germline V gene lookup returns CDR1 LNHNV and CDR2 YYDKDF (reference sequence). The length of the CDR3 is 12 residues. V lost 3 bases to trimming and J lost 9 bases, with 9 bases between them. The CDR3 DNA reads TGTGCCACCAGCAGGTACCCCCCTGAGCAGTTCTTC. Its translation is CATSRYPPEQFF.

This clonotype was observed many times. The V gene is TRBV6-6, the J gene TRBJ1-4; 8 nucleotides agree with TRBD1. The germline CDR1 and CDR2 sequences are MNHNY and SVGAGI (reference sequence). Trimming at V came to 2 bases and at J to 8 bases, leaving 10 bases not matched to a gene. CDR3 length: 16 residues. CDR3 nucleotide sequence: TGTGCCAGCAGTTACCCCCCGGACAGGGTTGGGGAAAAACTGTTTTTT. Protein: CASSYPPDRVGEKLFF.

This clonotype was seen repeatedly, ten times or more. V gene TRBV7-2 combines with J gene TRBJ2-3; D perhaps matches TRBD2 (5 bases). The CDR3 sequence is 14 residues long. The germline gives CDR1 SGHTA, CDR2 FQGNSA. Trimming shortened V by 3 bases and J by 4 bases, and 11 bases separated the two germline ends. DNA for the CDR3: TGTGCCAGCAGCTTGTTCAACGGGGCAGATACGCAGTATTTT. Translating gives CASSLFNGADTQYF.

This clonotype was recorded at least ten times. The chain combines TRBV2 with TRBJ1-2, with D hard to call. Germline assignment: CDR1 SNHLY and CDR2 FYNNEI. Deletions cut 1 base from V and 3 bases from J, with 9 bases between. This CDR3 contains 14 residues. CDR3 coding DNA: TGTGCCAGCAGTGAAGGAGGGAACTACTATGGCTACACCTTC. Translated: CASSEGGNYYGYTF. Together with reference TRBV2 and TRBJ1-2, the CDR3 gives the full variable domain: EPEVTQTPSHQVTQMGQEVILRCVPISNHLYFYWYRQILGQKVEFLVSFYNNEISEKSEIFDDQFSVERPDGSNFTLKIRSTKLEDSAMYFCASSEGGNYYGYTFGSGTRLTVV.

This clonotype was picked up many times. The chain couples TRBV4-3 to TRBJ1-2; D unresolved. The V end lost 3 bases, the J end lost 2 bases, and 7 bases lay between the germline ends. Germline V gene sequence: CDR1 LGHNA, CDR2 YSLEER. The CDR3 sequence is 13 residues long. CDR3: CASSHLTNYGYTF. CDR3 coding DNA: TGCGCCAGCAGCCATCTCACCAACTATGGCTACACCTTC.

This clonotype was counted ten times or more. This chain joins TRBV12-3 or TRBV12-4 and TRBJ2-3; D may be TRBD1 or TRBD2 (5 bases each). The germline V and J ends were trimmed by 7 bases and 0 bases, with 8 bases remaining between them. The CDR3 is made up of 13 amino acids. CDR3 in DNA: TGTGCCAGCACACGGGACAGCACAGATACGCAGTATTTT. Translating it yields CASTRDSTDTQYF.

This clonotype was counted ten times or more. This chain joins TRBV7-2 and TRBJ2-3, with D uncertain. CDR3 length: 16 amino acids. In germline, CDR1 is SGHTA, CDR2 FQGNSA. V dropped 5 bases and J dropped 2 bases, with 17 bases sitting between them. The chain's CDR3 is CASSQVALATTDTQYF. In nucleotides, the CDR3 is TGTGCCAGCAGCCAGGTGGCCCTCGCTACCACAGATACGCAGTATTTT.

This clonotype was seen ten or more times. The CDR3 DNA reads as TGTGCCAGCAGTTTCCGAGAGAGCACAGATACGCAGTATTTT. It translates to CASSFRESTDTQYF. The rearrangement joins TRBV12-3 or TRBV12-4 to TRBJ2-3, with unresolved D. The CDR3 is 14 residues long. Trimming took 3 bases from V and 0 from J, leaving 7 bases between them.

This clonotype was observed at least ten times. The V gene is TRBV7-2, the J gene TRBJ2-5; the match to TRBD2 covers 9 bases. CDR3 length: 17 residues. Germline V gene sequence: CDR1 SGHTA, CDR2 FQGNSA. Losses at the gene ends were 3 bases for V and 2 bases for J; bases not matched to a gene: 10. The CDR3 region has the DNA TGTGCCAGCAGCTTGAGAGGGGCGGGGGGGCGGCAAGAGACCCAGTACTTC. Encoded protein: CASSLRGAGGRQETQYF.

The sample holds many counts of this clonotype. The rearrangement uses TRBV19 and TRBJ1-2, with D maybe TRBD1 (5 bases). Germline V lookup: CDR1 LNHDA, CDR2 SQIVND (reference sequence). Trimming took 4 bases from V and 2 from J, leaving 11 bases between them. This CDR3 has 14 amino acids. The CDR3 region has the DNA TGTGCCAGTAGTAACCCGACAGAGAACTATGGCTACACCTTC. It is translated as CASSNPTENYGYTF.

This clonotype was detected many times. The chain uses TRBV20-1 and TRBJ2-1; no definite D call. Looked up from germline, CDR1 is DFQATT and CDR2 is SNEGSKA (reference sequence). With 4 bases removed from V and 5 bases from J, the gap between germline ends came to 15 bases. The CDR3 is made up of 14 amino acids. In DNA form, the CDR3 reads TGCAGTGCTACTAAAAGAGGTTTTAACAATGAGCAGTTCTTC. Translation: CSATKRGFNNEQFF.

Ten or more counts support this clonotype. This chain connects TRBV2 to TRBJ2-5; TRBD2 might be the D (6 bases). The CDR3 is 12 amino acids. The ends were cut back, 6 bases at V and 5 bases at J, with 10 bases in the middle. CDR1 is SNHLY, CDR2 FYNNEI, per germline. CDR3 in DNA: TGTGCCAGCAGAGGGGAGGTGGAGACCCAGTACTTC. Amino acids: CASRGEVETQYF.

This clonotype came up many times. The V call is TRBV15, the J call TRBJ1-1; the D is unclear. The CDR3 is 11 amino acids. CDR1 and CDR2 (germline): LNHNV, YYDKDF (reference sequence). With 0 bases removed from V and 11 bases from J, the gap between germline ends came to 7 bases. This chain's CDR3 is CATSRDGSAFF. As DNA, the CDR3 is TGTGCCACCAGCAGAGACGGCTCGGCTTTCTTT. Complete variable domain (other parts from reference TRBV15 and TRBJ1-1): DAMVIQNPRYQVTQFGKPVTLSCSQTLNHNVMYWYQQKSSQAPKLLFHYYDKDFNNEADTPDNFQSRRPNTSFCFLDIRSPGLGDTAMYLCATSRDGSAFFGQGTRLTVV.

The gene calls are TRBV7-9 and TRBJ1-4; a weak D match, TRBD1 (5 bases). The V gene's germline CDR1 is SEHNR and CDR2 FQNEAQ (reference sequence). Trimming pared 1 base from V and 3 bases from J, leaving 15 bases between. The CDR3 has 17 amino acids. DNA of the CDR3: TGTGCCAGCAGCTTAGACCACTACAGGTCGTCTAATGAAAAACTGTTTTTT. It is translated as CASSLDHYRSSNEKLFF.

This clonotype was recorded at least ten times. This sequence joins TRBV7-8 and TRBJ2-5; no clear D. The V end was cut by 3 bases, the J end by 4 bases, with 9 bases between. The CDR3 is made up of 13 amino acids. Germline V gene data show CDR1 as SGHVS and CDR2 as FQNEAQ. CDR3 nucleotide sequence: TGTGCCAGCAGCTTCGTGGCTTTAGAGACCCAGTACTTC. It is translated as CASSFVALETQYF.

The gene calls are TRBV12-3 or TRBV12-4 and TRBJ1-4; 7 bases map to TRBD1. The CDR3 contains 15 residues. V lost 5 bases, J lost 3 bases, and 6 bases stayed unmatched. This CDR3 reads CASSAQGLANEKLFF. CDR3 in DNA: TGTGCCAGCAGTGCACAGGGGCTAGCTAATGAAAAACTGTTTTTT.

A few counts support this clonotype. The J gene is TRBJ2-3, the V gene TRBV5-6, with D perhaps TRBD2 (5 bases). The CDR3 is made up of 15 amino acids. Deletions cut 0 bases from V and 4 bases from J, with 12 bases between. Germline V lookup: CDR1 SGHDT, CDR2 YYEEEE. In DNA, the CDR3 is TGTGCCAGCAGCTTGGAGGGAGCCTCGGCAGATACGCAGTATTTT. It specifies CASSLEGASADTQYF.